This TCR beta chain was identified during a study of T cell changes during pregnancy in multiple sclerosis. The CDR3 runs to 17 residues. J lost 5 bases, V lost 3 bases, and 15 bases had no gene match. Germline V lookup: CDR1 MDHEN, CDR2 SYDVKM. This table comes from immunoSEQ multiplex PCR, and its TCRdb copy is limited to in-frame clones, with some not included. The sample lists 35,000 to 50,000 clones; just under 95% were seen once. The chain couples TRBV28 to TRBJ2-7, with 8 bases fitting TRBD2. This receptor was identified in a female donor with multiple sclerosis, enrolled in a pregnancy study. The sample in question was CD4+ T cells from peripheral blood mononuclear cells, obtained in the first trimester of pregnancy. CDR3 amino acids: CASSLSRSGSWSNEQYF. The CDR3, as DNA: TGTGCCAGCAGTTTGTCCAGGAGCGGGAGTTGGTCGAACGAGCAGTACTTC.